This T cell receptor (beta chain) was found in a study of shared clonotypes between healthy human individuals. Across the whole study: The donors, a couple of women and a few men, were aged 18 to 49.

The V gene lost 3 bases and the J gene lost 0 bases, with 10 bases spanning the gap. The CDR3 has 15 residues. Germline loops: CDR1 KGHSH, CDR2 LQKENI. Assay used: immunoSEQ multiplex PCR; TCRdb lists only in-frame clones, some missing. Of about 670,000 clones listed, less than 80% were seen once; the top ten hold 1.8%. The sequencing sample was made of memory CD4+ T cells sorted from blood. Indicated subset: CD45RA-negative fraction. The rearrangement uses TRBV18 and TRBJ2-3; D remains unclear. The TCR was taken from a woman aged 25-40 years in good health. The CDR3: CASSPELISTDTQYF. As DNA, the CDR3 is TGTGCCAGCTCACCGGAATTAATAAGCACAGATACGCAGTATTTT.